These 10 T cell receptor beta chains were sequenced from one sample in a study of T-cell reconstitution after alpha-beta-depleted transplantation in children. Preparing the TCRbeta library involved the use of unique molecular identifiers. TCRdb re-called the PCR reads through MiXCR, storing one row per CDR3 protein. Seen here are around 530,000 distinct CDR3 sequences, approximately 30% observed once, and the top ten hold around 2.4%. The sequences come from PBMCs from the stem cell graft donor, collected from the stem cell graft. The origin of the receptors is a human donor who donated a stem cell graft to a child with aplastic anemia.

This clonotype was recorded a few times. The J gene is TRBJ1-4, the V gene TRBV20-1; 10 positions match TRBD1. The CDR3 consists of 15 residues. V was clipped by 0 bases and J by 5 bases; unmatched bases: 3. Germline V gives CDR1 DFQATT, CDR2 SNEGSKA (reference sequence). The CDR3 DNA is TGCAGTGCTAGAGATCCGGGACAGGGGAATGAAAAACTGTTTTTT. This gives the protein CSARDPGQGNEKLFF.

The CDR3 DNA is TGTGCCAGCAGCACCGGGACAGAAGATACGCAGTATTTT. Its translation: CASSTGTEDTQYF. The rearrangement joins TRBV5-6 to TRBJ2-3; 7 bases align to TRBD1. CDR3 length equals 13 residues. The germline V gene encodes CDR1 SGHDT and CDR2 YYEEEE. J was trimmed by 5 bases and V by 4 bases; bases with no gene match: 4.

The chain is built from TRBV7-8 and TRBJ2-7; D gene ambiguous. The CDR3 sequence is 13 residues long. The V end was cut by 1 base, the J end by 3 bases, with 7 bases between. Germline V gene lookup returns CDR1 SGHVS and CDR2 FQNEAQ. The CDR3 bases are TGTGCCAGCAGCTTAGACTACTTCTACGAGCAGTACGTC. It yields the protein CASSLDYFYEQYV.

In its sample, this clonotype was seen a few times. The chain links TRBV7-2 to TRBJ2-6; D gene ambiguous. Trimming removed 8 bases at V and 0 bases at J, with 14 bases between. This CDR3 has 16 amino acids. Germline CDR1 reads SGHTA; CDR2 reads FQGNSA. The DNA of the CDR3 is TGTGCCAGCGGCCCCACCAGGAGCTCTGGGGCCAACGTCCTGACTTTC. Its protein product is CASGPTRSSGANVLTF.

This clonotype was counted between two and nine times. The V and J genes are TRBV19 and TRBJ2-5, with 7 bases matching TRBD2. With 6 bases clipped from V and 1 base from J, the junction kept 8 bases outside the gene matches. Germline loops: CDR1 LNHDA, CDR2 SQIVND (reference sequence). This CDR3 has 15 residues. The CDR3: CASSRTGGSQETQYF. The CDR3 DNA follows: TGTGCCAGTAGCAGGACGGGAGGATCCCAAGAGACCCAGTACTTC.

The CDR3 DNA sequence: TGTGCCAGCAGCCCTCACGAAATTGGGATTGAAAAACTGTTTTTT. This codes for CASSPHEIGIEKLFF. The gene calls are TRBV12-3 or TRBV12-4 and TRBJ1-4; D unclear. V was shortened by 6 bases and J by 7 bases, with 18 bases between the two germline ends. The CDR3 totals 15 residues.

The chain couples TRBV7-2 to TRBJ2-4, with D unclear. Germline assignment: CDR1 SGHTA and CDR2 FQGNSA. The CDR3 sequence is 15 residues long. Trimming pared 5 bases from V and 3 bases from J, leaving 14 bases between. The CDR3 sequence: CASSPTVGDKNIQYF. The DNA for the CDR3 is TGTGCCAGCAGCCCGACGGTGGGCGACAAAAACATTCAGTACTTC.

The chain links TRBV6-2 or TRBV6-3 to TRBJ2-7, with 11 bases that match TRBD2. Germline-derived CDR1 and CDR2 are MNHEY and SVGEGT. The V gene end was trimmed by 4 bases and the J gene end by 2 bases; junction bases not matched to a gene: 13. The CDR3 totals 18 residues. The CDR3 nucleotides are TGTGCCAGCAGTTCTCTATCTCCGGGACTAGCGGACCCCTACGAGCAGTACGTC. It specifies CASSSLSPGLADPYEQYV.

The CDR3: CASSQFPGDALNEQFF. In DNA form, the CDR3 reads TGCGCCAGCAGCCAATTCCCAGGGGACGCCCTCAATGAGCAGTTCTTC. This chain uses TRBV4-3 with TRBJ2-1; maybe TRBD1 (6 bases). Trimming removed 2 bases at V and 6 bases at J, with 17 bases between. The length of the CDR3 is 16 residues. Per the germline V gene, CDR1 is LGHNA and CDR2 is YSLEER.

The rearrangement uses TRBV11-2 and TRBJ2-3, with 14 positions matching TRBD2. This CDR3 contains 20 residues. With V trimmed by 2 bases and J by 4 bases, 14 bases remained unmatched. Germline CDR1 SGHAT, CDR2 FQNNGV. The CDR3 DNA reads TGTGCCAGCAGCTTATACTCCCCGGGACTAGCGGGAGTTGGCGCAGATACGCAGTATTTT. Translated, it gives CASSLYSPGLAGVGADTQYF.